Presented here are 17 T cell receptor beta chains from one specimen sequenced in a study of blood T cells in healthy people across ages. Combining a sample-barcoded 5' primer with a J-beta primer mix, a second PCR ran for roughly 7 to 12 cycles. Each CDR3 protein gets one entry after TCRdb re-called the 5' RACE reads with MiXCR. Of 1,500,000 or so distinct CDR3 sequences listed, around 59% are singletons. The source material was blood. Receptor source: a man younger than 35 in good health.

The gene calls are TRBV25-1 and TRBJ2-1; D possibly corresponds to TRBD2 (6 bases). Between the trimmed V and J ends, which lost 3 bases and 11 bases, there was a span of 8 bases. Germline V CDR1 and CDR2: MGHDK, SYGVNS. The CDR3 is 11 residues long. CDR3 amino acids: CASSDGGKQFF. As DNA, the CDR3 is TGTGCCAGCAGTGACGGGGGTAAGCAGTTCTTC.

The chain employs TRBV6-7 and TRBJ1-2; no definite D call. TRBV6-7 carries the ORF label, with uncertain function. V was pared by 4 bases and J by 7 bases, with 10 bases between. The CDR3 totals 12 residues. CDR3: CASSLGFCGYTF. The CDR3 DNA is TGTGCCAGCAGTTTGGGCTTTTGTGGCTACACCTTC.

The chain joins TRBV20-1 to TRBJ2-7; 13 bases fit TRBD2. The V gene end was trimmed by 6 bases and the J gene end by 7 bases; junction bases not matched to a gene: 9. CDR1 and CDR2 from the germline V gene are DFQATT and SNEGSKA (reference sequence). The CDR3 is 14 residues long. This CDR3 reads CSAPGTSGVREQYF. For the CDR3, the DNA is TGCAGTGCGCCCGGGACTAGCGGGGTGCGGGAGCAGTACTTC.

The chain uses TRBV6-2 or TRBV6-3 and TRBJ1-1, with 9 bases matching TRBD1. The V segment lost 2 bases and the J segment 8 bases; nucleotides outside the gene matches: 3. The CDR3 totals 13 residues. Germline CDR1 and CDR2: MNHEY and SVGEGT. The CDR3: CASSYAGTGEAFF. Here the CDR3 DNA reads TGTGCCAGCAGTTACGCGGGGACAGGGGAAGCTTTCTTT.

V is TRBV4-1 and J is TRBJ2-4; D is possibly TRBD2 (6 bases). The J call may be in error: the DNA end matches TRBJ2-7 better. CDR1 MGHRA and CDR2 YSYEKL come from the germline V gene. The CDR3 runs to 14 residues. In DNA, the CDR3 is TGCGCCAGCAGCCAAGAGATAGCGGACGACGAGCAGTACTTC. Amino acid sequence: CASSQEIADDEQYF.

The chain couples TRBV27 to TRBJ1-1; 7 positions agree with TRBD1. The CDR3 contains 13 residues. Trimming removed 6 bases from V and 8 bases from J; junction bases left unmatched: 9. Germline V gene data show CDR1 as MNHEY and CDR2 as SMNVEV (reference sequence). The CDR3 nucleotides read TGTGCCAGCAGCCAGACGACAGGGTCGGAAGCTTTCTTT. This gives the protein CASSQTTGSEAFF.

This clonotype was picked up a small number of times. This chain joins TRBV6-5 and TRBJ2-1, with 7 bases that match TRBD2. The CDR3 consists of 15 residues. The trim removed 10 bases at V and 6 bases at J, leaving 15 bases unmatched. Germline-derived CDR1 and CDR2 are MNHEY and SVGAGI. The DNA of the CDR3 is TGTGCCACCCAAGGGCAAGGGGACTATGCCAATGAGCAGTTCTTC. The encoded protein is CATQGQGDYANEQFF.

This clonotype was counted between two and nine times. V and J are TRBV20-1 and TRBJ2-7, with TRBD1 as a possible D gene (6 bases). The germline V gene has CDR1 DFQATT and CDR2 SNEGSKA (reference sequence). The CDR3 has 14 residues. V gave up 6 bases and J gave up 3 bases, with 18 bases separating them. The CDR3 reads CSALGQILNYEQYF. CDR3 nucleotides: TGCAGTGCCCTTGGACAGATCCTAAACTACGAGCAGTACTTC.

The chain recombines TRBV27 with TRBJ2-1, with D possibly TRBD2 on 6 matching bases. The CDR3 sequence is 13 residues long. V was cut by 6 bases and J by 5 bases, with 11 bases left in between. The V gene's germline CDR1 is MNHEY and CDR2 SMNVEV (reference sequence). The DNA of the CDR3 is TGTGCCAGCAGCTGGACTACTCACAATGAGCAGTTCTTC. Translating it yields CASSWTTHNEQFF.

In regard to this clonotype: A junction boundary mismatches the germline segment, possibly from a read error. The chain combines TRBV11-2 with TRBJ2-3; maybe TRBD1 (6 bases). Germline lookup yields CDR1 SGHAT and CDR2 FQNNGV. The CDR3 totals 13 residues. CDR3 residues: CASSEETTGTQYF. As DNA, the CDR3 is TGTGCCAGCAGCGAGGAAACGACAGGTACGCAGTATTTT.

This clonotype was counted a few times. The chain employs TRBV6-5 and TRBJ2-3; D is perhaps TRBD2 (5 bases). The CDR3 covers 16 residues. Germline V gene data show CDR1 as MNHEY and CDR2 as SVGAGI. The germline V and J ends were trimmed by 3 bases and 4 bases, with 17 bases remaining between them. CDR3 region: CASSYLGAGSPDTQYF. The CDR3 DNA reads as TGTGCCAGCAGTTATCTGGGAGCAGGCAGCCCAGATACGCAGTATTTT.

This clonotype was detected a few times. V usage is TRBV10-3 and J usage is TRBJ2-2; 9 bases are shared with TRBD2. Germline-derived CDR1 and CDR2 are ENHRY and SYGVKD. V was clipped by 10 bases and J by 6 bases; unmatched bases: 18. This CDR3 has 17 amino acids. For the CDR3, the DNA is TGTGCCACCCGTTGGCTTAGCGGGGGATCGGACTCCGGGGAGCTGTTTTTT. Amino acids: CATRWLSGGSDSGELFF.

This clonotype was recorded a few times. The chain joins TRBV4-3 to TRBJ2-5, with D unclear. CDR3 length: 14 amino acids. V was pared by 0 bases and J by 7 bases, with 12 bases between. The germline CDR1 and CDR2 sequences are LGHNA and YSLEER. The CDR3 nucleotides read TGCGCCAGCAGCCAAGAAGGGCAGATCGCGACCCAGTACTTC. Amino acid sequence: CASSQEGQIATQYF.

The chain couples TRBV2 to TRBJ2-7, with 8 bases aligning to TRBD1. The CDR3 has 16 residues. Germline CDR1 and CDR2: SNHLY and FYNNEI. J gave up 1 base and V 5 bases, and 10 bases lay outside the gene matches. The CDR3 here is CASSTGPGQESYEQYF. CDR3 bases: TGTGCCAGCAGTACCGGACCGGGACAGGAGTCCTACGAGCAGTACTTC.

The rearrangement uses TRBV20-1 and TRBJ2-7, with 13 positions matching TRBD2. Per germline, CDR1 DFQATT and CDR2 SNEGSKA (reference sequence). After removal of 7 bases from V and 2 bases from J, the junction contained 11 bases not matched to a gene. The CDR3 is 16 residues long. CDR3 loop: CSVPETSGRSTYEQYF. CDR3 coding DNA: TGCAGTGTCCCGGAGACTAGCGGGAGGAGCACCTACGAGCAGTACTTC.

V gene TRBV6-1 combines with J gene TRBJ1-2; 7 positions match TRBD1. The CDR3 totals 13 residues. Losses at the gene ends were 11 bases for V and 4 bases for J; bases not matched to a gene: 10. In germline, CDR1 is MNHNS, CDR2 SASEGT. CDR3 protein: CAAAGGLLYGYTF. The CDR3 coding sequence is TGTGCCGCAGCAGGGGGTCTACTCTATGGCTACACCTTC.

CDR3 region: CASSEDYRTKTEAFF. The CDR3 DNA is TGTGCCAGCAGTGAAGACTACAGGACGAAGACTGAAGCTTTCTTT. The chain links TRBV6-1 to TRBJ1-1, with D tentatively TRBD1 (5 bases). Germline CDR1 reads MNHNS; CDR2 reads SASEGT. The CDR3 contains 15 residues. Deletions cut 1 base from V and 5 bases from J, with 14 bases between.